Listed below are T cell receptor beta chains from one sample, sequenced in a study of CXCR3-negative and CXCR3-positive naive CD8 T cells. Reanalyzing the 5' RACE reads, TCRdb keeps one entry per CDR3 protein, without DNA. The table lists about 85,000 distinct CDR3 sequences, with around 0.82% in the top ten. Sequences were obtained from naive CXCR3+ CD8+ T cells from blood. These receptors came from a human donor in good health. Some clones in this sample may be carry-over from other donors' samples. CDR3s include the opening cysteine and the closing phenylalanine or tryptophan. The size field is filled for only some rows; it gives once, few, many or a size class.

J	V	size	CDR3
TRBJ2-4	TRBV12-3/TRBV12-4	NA	CATSVGLAKNIQYF
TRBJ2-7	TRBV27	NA	CASSPPGYEQYF
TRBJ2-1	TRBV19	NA	CASSIAISKTGDDEQFF
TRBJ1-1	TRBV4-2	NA	CASSQDVALGDTEAFF
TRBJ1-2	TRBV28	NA	CASSSWGEGYGYTF
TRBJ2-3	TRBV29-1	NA	CSVVGAGPYTDTQYF
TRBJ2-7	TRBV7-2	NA	CASSLLTSGLYEQYF
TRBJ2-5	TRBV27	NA	CASKRGQETQYF
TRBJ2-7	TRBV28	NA	CASSSPGQGSHEQYF
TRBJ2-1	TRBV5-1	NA	CASSLSDYNEQFF
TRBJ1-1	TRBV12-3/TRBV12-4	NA	CASTFTPGTANTEAFF
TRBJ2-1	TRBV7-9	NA	CASSSRDRSYNEQFF
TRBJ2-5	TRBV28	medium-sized	CASSLGETQYF
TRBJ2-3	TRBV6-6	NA	CATTHSGRPYF
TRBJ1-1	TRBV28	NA	CASSLAQGANTEAFF